These 8 T cell receptor beta chains were sequenced from one sample in a study of blood T cell repertoires in COVID-19. Some clones are missing from TCRdb's copy, which holds only in-frame ones; the method was immunoSEQ multiplex PCR. The sample contains some 260,000 clones, approximately 81% of which appear only once. Sequencing input: peripheral blood. The receptors derive from a woman between 18 and 29 years old with acute or convalescent COVID-19.

V usage is TRBV4-1 and J usage is TRBJ2-1; 11 bases align to TRBD1. The V gene end was trimmed by 0 bases and the J gene end by 9 bases; junction bases not matched to a gene: 4. From germline, CDR1 is MGHRA and CDR2 YSYEKL. The CDR3 has 15 amino acids. CDR3 in DNA: TGCGCCAGCAGCCAAGATCGGACAGGGGGCTTTGAGCAGTTCTTC. Its translation is CASSQDRTGGFEQFF.

This chain connects TRBV19 to TRBJ2-7; 8 bases match TRBD2. The CDR3 is 13 amino acids. J was trimmed by 4 bases and V by 5 bases; bases with no gene match: 4. Per the germline V gene, CDR1 is LNHDA and CDR2 is SQIVND (reference sequence). CDR3 sequence (DNA): TGTGCCAGTAGTTTGGGACTAGGGTACGAGCAGTACTTC. Protein product: CASSLGLGYEQYF.

The chain has TRBV15 and TRBJ1-3; the D is unclear. Deletions cut 4 bases from V and 0 bases from J, with 10 bases between. The germline gives CDR1 LNHNV, CDR2 YYDKDF (reference sequence). CDR3 length equals 15 residues. This CDR3 is CATSTTPTSGNTIYF. The CDR3 region has the DNA TGTGCCACCAGCACTACCCCCACCTCTGGAAACACCATATATTTT.

This chain connects TRBV13 to TRBJ1-1; D gene unclear. The CDR3 consists of 12 residues. Trimming left V 3 bases short and J 1 base short, with 3 bases between. Germline V gene sequence: CDR1 PRHDT, CDR2 FYEKMQ (reference sequence). The CDR3 DNA is TGTGCCAGCAGCTTCGGGAACACTGAAGCTTTCTTT. Translation: CASSFGNTEAFF.

The V gene is TRBV7-2, the J gene TRBJ2-2, with TRBD2 matching 10 bases. With V trimmed by 4 bases and J by 6 bases, 8 bases remained unmatched. This CDR3 region has 16 residues. Germline CDR1 SGHTA, CDR2 FQGNSA. The CDR3 DNA follows: TGTGCCAGCAGCTCAGCCGGGACTAGCGATGCCGGGGAGCTGTTTTTT. It yields the protein CASSSAGTSDAGELFF.

The J gene is TRBJ2-1, the V gene TRBV27, with 10 bases identical to TRBD2. The length of the CDR3 is 16 residues. Losses at the gene ends were 5 bases for V and 7 bases for J; bases not matched to a gene: 11. From germline, CDR1 is MNHEY and CDR2 SMNVEV (reference sequence). CDR3 bases: TGTGCCAGCAGTACACTTAGCGGGAGGATTGGGAATGAGCAGTTCTTC. The encoded protein is CASSTLSGRIGNEQFF.

The chain carries TRBV28 and TRBJ2-5; 9 nucleotides agree with TRBD2. J lost 4 bases, V lost 5 bases, and 2 bases had no gene match. There are 13 residues in the CDR3. In germline, CDR1 is MDHEN, CDR2 SYDVKM. The CDR3 region has the DNA TGTGCCAGCAGTAGCGGGAGGCGAGAGACCCAGTACTTC. Translated: CASSSGRRETQYF.

This clone has a single count. The chain couples TRBV19 to TRBJ2-7; 7 nucleotides agree with TRBD1. V was pared by 8 bases and J by 5 bases, with 21 bases of the junction left unmatched. CDR1 is LNHDA, CDR2 SQIVND, per germline (reference sequence). The CDR3 is 17 amino acids. The DNA for the CDR3 is TGTGCCAGTGGCGGGCGAAACTGGAGTCAGGGGGTTAACGAGCAGTACTTC. Protein product: CASGGRNWSQGVNEQYF.